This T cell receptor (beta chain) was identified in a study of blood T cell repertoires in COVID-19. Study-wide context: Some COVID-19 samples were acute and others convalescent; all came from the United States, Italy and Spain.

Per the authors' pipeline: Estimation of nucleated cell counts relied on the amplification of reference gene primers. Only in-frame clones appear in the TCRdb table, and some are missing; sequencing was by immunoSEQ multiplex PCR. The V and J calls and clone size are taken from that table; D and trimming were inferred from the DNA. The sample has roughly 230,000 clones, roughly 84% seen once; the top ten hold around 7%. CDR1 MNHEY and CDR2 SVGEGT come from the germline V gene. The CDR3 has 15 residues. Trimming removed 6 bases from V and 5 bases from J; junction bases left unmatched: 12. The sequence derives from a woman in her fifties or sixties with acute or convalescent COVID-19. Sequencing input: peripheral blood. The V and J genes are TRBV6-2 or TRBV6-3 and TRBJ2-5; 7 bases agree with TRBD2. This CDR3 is CASSPKTSPGETQYF. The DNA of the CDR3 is TGTGCCAGCAGCCCGAAGACTAGCCCTGGGGAGACCCAGTACTTC.